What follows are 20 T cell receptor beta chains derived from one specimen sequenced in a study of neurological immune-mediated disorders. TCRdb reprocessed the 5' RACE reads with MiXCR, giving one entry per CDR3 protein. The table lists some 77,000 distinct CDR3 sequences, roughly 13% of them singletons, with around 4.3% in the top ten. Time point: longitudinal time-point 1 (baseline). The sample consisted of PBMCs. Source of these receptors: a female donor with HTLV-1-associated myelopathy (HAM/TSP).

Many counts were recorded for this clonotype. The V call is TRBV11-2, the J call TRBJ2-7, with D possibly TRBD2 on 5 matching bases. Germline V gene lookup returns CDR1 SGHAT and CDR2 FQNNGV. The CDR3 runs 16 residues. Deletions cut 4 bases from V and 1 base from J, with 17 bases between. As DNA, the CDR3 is TGTGCCAGCAGCTCGTCCGAGCGGATCAGGTCCTACGAGCAGTACTTC. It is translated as CASSSSERIRSYEQYF. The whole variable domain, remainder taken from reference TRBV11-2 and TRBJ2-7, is EAGVAQSPRYKIIEKRQSVAFWCNPISGHATLYWYQQILGQGPKLLIQFQNNGVVDDSQLPKDRFSAERLKGVDSTLKIQPAKLEDSAVYLCASSSSERIRSYEQYFGPGTRLTVT.

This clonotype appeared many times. The CDR3 region is CSALLPVQGDSYGYTF. As DNA, the CDR3 is TGCAGTGCCCTCTTACCAGTGCAGGGGGATAGCTATGGCTACACCTTC. The chain is built from TRBV20-1 and TRBJ1-2; 7 nucleotides line up with TRBD1. CDR1 and CDR2 (germline): DFQATT, SNEGSKA (reference sequence). The CDR3 length is 16 residues. V dropped 6 bases and J dropped 4; count of bases not matched to a gene: 17.

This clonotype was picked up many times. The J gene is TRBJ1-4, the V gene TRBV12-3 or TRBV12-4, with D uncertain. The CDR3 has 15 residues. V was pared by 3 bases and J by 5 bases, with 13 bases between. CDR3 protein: CASSFFPGYNEKLFF. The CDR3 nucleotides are TGTGCCAGCAGTTTCTTCCCGGGGTACAATGAAAAACTGTTTTTT.

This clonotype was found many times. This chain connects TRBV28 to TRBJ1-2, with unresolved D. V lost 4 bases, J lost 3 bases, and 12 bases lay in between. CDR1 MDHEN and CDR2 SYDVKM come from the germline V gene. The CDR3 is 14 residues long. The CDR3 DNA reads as TGTGCCAGCAGTTACCAGGTAGAACACTATGGCTACACCTTC. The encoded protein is CASSYQVEHYGYTF.

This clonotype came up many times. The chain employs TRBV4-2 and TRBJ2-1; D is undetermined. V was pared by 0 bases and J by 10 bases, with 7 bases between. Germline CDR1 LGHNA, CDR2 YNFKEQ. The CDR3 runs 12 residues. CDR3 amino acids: CASSQDLVEQFF. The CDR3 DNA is TGTGCCAGCAGCCAAGATCTAGTGGAGCAGTTCTTC.

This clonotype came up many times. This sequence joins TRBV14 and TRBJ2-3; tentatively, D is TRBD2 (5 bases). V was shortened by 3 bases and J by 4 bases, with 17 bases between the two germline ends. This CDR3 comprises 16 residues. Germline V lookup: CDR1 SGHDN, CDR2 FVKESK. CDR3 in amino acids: CASSQFGRTEADTQYF. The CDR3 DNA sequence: TGTGCCAGCAGCCAGTTCGGTCGCACGGAGGCAGATACGCAGTATTTT.

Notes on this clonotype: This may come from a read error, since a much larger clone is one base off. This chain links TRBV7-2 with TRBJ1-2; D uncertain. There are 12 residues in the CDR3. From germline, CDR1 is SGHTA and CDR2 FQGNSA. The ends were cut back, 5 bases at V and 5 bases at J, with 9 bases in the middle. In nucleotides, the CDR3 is TGTGCCAGCAGCGCTTACATTTATGGCTACACCTTC. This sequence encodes CASSAYIYGYTF. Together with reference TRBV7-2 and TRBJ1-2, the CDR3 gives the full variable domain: GAGVSQSPSNKVTEKGKDVELRCDPISGHTALYWYRQSLGQGLEFLIYFQGNSAPDKSGLPSDRFSAERTGGSVSTLTIQRTQQEDSAVYLCASSAYIYGYTFGSGTRLTVV.

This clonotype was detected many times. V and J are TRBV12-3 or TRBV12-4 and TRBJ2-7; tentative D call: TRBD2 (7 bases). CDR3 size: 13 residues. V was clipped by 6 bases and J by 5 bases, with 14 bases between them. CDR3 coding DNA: TGTGCCAGCAGCCCCCCGGGGGGCGACGAGCAGTACTTC. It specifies CASSPPGGDEQYF.

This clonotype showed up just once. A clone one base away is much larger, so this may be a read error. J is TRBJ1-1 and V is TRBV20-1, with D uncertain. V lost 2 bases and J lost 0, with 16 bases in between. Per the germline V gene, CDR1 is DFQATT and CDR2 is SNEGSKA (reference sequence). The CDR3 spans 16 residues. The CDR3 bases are TGCAGTGCTAGACAGGTCGTGGTTCCTTTGAACACTGAAGCTTTCTTT. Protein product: CSARQVVVPLNTEAFF.

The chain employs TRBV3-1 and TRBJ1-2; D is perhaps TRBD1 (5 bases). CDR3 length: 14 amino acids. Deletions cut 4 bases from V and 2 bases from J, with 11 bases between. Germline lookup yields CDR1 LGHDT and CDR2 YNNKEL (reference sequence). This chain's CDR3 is CASSPGHRNYGYTF. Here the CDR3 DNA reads TGTGCCAGCAGCCCCGGACACAGAAACTATGGCTACACCTTC.

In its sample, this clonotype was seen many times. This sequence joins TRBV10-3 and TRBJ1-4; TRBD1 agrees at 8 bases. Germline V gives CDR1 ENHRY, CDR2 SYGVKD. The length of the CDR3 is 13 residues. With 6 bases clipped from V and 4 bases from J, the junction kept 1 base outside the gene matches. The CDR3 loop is CAIRQGGNEKLFF. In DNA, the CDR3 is TGTGCCATCAGACAGGGGGGTAATGAAAAACTGTTTTTT.

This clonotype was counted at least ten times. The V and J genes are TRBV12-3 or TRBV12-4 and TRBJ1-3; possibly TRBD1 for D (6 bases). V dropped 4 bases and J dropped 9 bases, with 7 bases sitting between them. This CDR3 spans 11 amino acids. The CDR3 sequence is CASSSRGTIYF. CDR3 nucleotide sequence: TGTGCCAGCAGTTCCAGGGGCACCATATATTTT.

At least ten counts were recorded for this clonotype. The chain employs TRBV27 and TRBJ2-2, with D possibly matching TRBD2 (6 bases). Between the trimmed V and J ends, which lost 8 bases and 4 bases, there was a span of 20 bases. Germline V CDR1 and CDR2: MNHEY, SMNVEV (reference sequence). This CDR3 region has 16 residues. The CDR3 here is CASARTGLAITGELFF. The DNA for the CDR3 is TGTGCCAGCGCAAGAACGGGACTGGCGATCACCGGGGAGCTGTTTTTT.

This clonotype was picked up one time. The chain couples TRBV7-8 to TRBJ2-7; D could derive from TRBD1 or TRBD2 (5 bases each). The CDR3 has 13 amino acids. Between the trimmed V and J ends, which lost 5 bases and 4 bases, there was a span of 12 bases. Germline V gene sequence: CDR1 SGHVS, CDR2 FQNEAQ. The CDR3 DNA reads TGTGCCAGCAGCGTGGGACGGCCATACGAGCAGTACTTC. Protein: CASSVGRPYEQYF.

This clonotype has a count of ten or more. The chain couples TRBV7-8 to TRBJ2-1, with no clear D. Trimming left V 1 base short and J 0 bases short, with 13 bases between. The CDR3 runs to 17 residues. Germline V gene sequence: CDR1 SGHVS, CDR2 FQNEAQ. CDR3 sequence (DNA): TGTGCCAGCAGCTTAGTTGGCACTTCAAGCTCCTACAATGAGCAGTTCTTC. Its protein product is CASSLVGTSSSYNEQFF.

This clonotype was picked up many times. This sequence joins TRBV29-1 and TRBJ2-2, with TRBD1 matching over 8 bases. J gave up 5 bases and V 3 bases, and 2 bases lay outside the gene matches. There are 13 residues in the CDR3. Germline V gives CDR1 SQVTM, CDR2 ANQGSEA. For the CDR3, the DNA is TGCAGCGTTGACAGGGGGCAGACCGGGGAGCTGTTTTTT. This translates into CSVDRGQTGELFF.

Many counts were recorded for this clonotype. CDR3: CASIRGPNTGELFF. In DNA, the CDR3 is TGTGCCAGCATCAGGGGGCCGAACACCGGGGAGCTGTTTTTT. This chain links TRBV28 with TRBJ2-2; 8 bases align to TRBD1. The CDR3 is 14 amino acids. Unmatched junction bases numbered 1, after V lost 7 bases and J lost 0 bases. Germline V gives CDR1 MDHEN, CDR2 SYDVKM.

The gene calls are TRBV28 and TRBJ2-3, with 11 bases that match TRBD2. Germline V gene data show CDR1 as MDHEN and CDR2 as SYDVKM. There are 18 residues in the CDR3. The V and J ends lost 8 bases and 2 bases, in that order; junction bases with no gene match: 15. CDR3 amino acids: CASLIAGIAGGDTDTQYF. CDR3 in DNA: TGTGCCAGCTTAATAGCAGGGATAGCGGGGGGGGACACAGATACGCAGTATTTT.

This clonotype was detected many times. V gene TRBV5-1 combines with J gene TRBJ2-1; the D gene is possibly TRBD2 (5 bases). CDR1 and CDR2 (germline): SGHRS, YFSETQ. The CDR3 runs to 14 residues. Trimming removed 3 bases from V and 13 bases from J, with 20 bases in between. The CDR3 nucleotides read TGCGCCAGCAGCTCCCCGGGATCCCCTCTTCTACAGTTCTTC. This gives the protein CASSSPGSPLLQFF.

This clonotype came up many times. The CDR3 region is CASSQEGWDIGSPLHF. In DNA, the CDR3 is TGCGCCAGCAGCCAAGAGGGATGGGACATAGGCTCACCCCTCCACTTT. The V and J genes are TRBV4-1 and TRBJ1-6, with a tentative D call TRBD1 (6 bases). The CDR3 extends over 16 amino acids. Trimming stripped 0 bases from V and 10 bases from J, with 16 bases between. Germline V CDR1 and CDR2: MGHRA, YSYEKL.